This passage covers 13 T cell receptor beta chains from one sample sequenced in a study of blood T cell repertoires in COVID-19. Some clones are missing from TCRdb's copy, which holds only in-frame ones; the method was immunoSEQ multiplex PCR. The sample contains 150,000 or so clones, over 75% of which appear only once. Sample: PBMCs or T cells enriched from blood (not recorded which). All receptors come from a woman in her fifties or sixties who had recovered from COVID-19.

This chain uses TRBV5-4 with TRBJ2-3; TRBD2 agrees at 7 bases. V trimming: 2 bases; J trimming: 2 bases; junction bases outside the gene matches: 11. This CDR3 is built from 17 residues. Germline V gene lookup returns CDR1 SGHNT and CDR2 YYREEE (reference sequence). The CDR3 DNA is TGTGCCAGCAGCTTAAATGGACTAGGAAGGGCCACAGATACGCAGTATTTT. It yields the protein CASSLNGLGRATDTQYF.

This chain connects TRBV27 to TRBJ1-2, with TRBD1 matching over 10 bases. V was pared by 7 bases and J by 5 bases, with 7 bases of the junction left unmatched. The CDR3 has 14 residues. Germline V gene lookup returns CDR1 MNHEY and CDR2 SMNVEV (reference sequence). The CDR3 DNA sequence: TGTGCCAGCACCTCAGGGACAGGGGTGTATGGCTACACCTTC. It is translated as CASTSGTGVYGYTF.

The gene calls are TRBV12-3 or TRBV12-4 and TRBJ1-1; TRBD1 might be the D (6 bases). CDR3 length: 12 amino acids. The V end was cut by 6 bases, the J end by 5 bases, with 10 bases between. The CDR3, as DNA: TGTGCCAGCAGGACAGGTATTACTGAAGCTTTCTTT. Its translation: CASRTGITEAFF.

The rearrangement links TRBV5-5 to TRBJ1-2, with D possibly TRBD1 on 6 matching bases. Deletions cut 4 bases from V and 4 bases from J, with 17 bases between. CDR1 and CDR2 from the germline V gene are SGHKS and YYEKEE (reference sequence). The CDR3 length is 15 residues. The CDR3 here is CASSPLGQQSYGYTF. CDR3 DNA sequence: TGTGCCAGCAGCCCGCTAGGACAGCAATCCTATGGCTACACCTTC. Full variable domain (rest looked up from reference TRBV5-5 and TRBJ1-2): DAGVTQSPTHLIKTRGQQVTLRCSPISGHKSVSWYQQVLGQGPQFIFQYYEKEERGRGNFPDRFSARQFPNYSSELNVNALLLGDSALYLCASSPLGQQSYGYTFGSGTRLTVV.

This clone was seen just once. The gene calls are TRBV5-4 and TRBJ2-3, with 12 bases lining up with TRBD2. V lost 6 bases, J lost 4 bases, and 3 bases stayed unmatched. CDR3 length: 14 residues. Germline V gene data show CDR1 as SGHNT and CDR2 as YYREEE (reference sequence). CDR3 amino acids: CASIPSGGADTQYF. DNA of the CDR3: TGTGCCAGCATCCCTAGCGGGGGGGCAGATACGCAGTATTTT.

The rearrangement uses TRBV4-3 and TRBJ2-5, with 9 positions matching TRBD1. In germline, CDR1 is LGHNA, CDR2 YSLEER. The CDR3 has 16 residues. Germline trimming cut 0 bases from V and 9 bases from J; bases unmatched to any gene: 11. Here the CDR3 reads CASSQDPPGQGQAQYF. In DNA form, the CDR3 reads TGCGCCAGCAGCCAAGATCCTCCGGGACAGGGTCAGGCCCAGTACTTC.

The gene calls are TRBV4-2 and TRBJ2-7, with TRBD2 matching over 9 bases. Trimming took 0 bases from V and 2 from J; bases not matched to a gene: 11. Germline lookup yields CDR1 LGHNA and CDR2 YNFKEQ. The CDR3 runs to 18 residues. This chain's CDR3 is CASSQDKGVAGVTYEQYF. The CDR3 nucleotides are TGTGCCAGCAGCCAAGACAAAGGGGTAGCGGGGGTCACCTACGAGCAGTACTTC.

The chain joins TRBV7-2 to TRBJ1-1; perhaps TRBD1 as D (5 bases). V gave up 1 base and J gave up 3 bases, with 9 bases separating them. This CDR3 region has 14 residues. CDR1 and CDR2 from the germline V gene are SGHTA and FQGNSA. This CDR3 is CASSLGDSYTEAFF. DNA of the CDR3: TGTGCCAGCAGCTTAGGCGACAGTTACACTGAAGCTTTCTTT. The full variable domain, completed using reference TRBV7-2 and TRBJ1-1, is GAGVSQSPSNKVTEKGKDVELRCDPISGHTALYWYRQSLGQGLEFLIYFQGNSAPDKSGLPSDRFSAERTGGSVSTLTIQRTQQEDSAVYLCASSLGDSYTEAFFGQGTRLTVV.

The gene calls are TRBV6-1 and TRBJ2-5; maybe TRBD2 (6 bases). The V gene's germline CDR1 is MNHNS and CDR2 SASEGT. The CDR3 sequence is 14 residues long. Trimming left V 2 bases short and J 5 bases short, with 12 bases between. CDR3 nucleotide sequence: TGTGCCAGCAGTGAAAGGGGAACTAGCGAGACCCAGTACTTC. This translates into CASSERGTSETQYF.

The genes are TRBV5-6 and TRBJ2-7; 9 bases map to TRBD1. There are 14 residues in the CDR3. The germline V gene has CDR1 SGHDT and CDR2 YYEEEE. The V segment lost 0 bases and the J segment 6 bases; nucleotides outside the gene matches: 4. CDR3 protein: CASSLVDRGSEQYF. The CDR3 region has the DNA TGTGCCAGCAGCTTGGTGGACAGGGGATCCGAGCAGTACTTC.

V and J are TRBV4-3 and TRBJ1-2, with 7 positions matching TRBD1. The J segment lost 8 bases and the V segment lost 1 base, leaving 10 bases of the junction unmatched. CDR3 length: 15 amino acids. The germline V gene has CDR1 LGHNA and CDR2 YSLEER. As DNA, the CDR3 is TGCGCCAGCAGCCAAGTGTCGGAGGGGGCAAGCGGCTACACCTTC. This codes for CASSQVSEGASGYTF.

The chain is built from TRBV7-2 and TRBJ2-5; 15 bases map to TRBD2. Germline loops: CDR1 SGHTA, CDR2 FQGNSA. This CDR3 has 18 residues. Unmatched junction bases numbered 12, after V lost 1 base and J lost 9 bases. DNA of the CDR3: TGTGCCAGCAGCTTAGTCGGGACTAGCGGGGGGCCCAGATCGGCCCAGTACTTC. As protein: CASSLVGTSGGPRSAQYF.

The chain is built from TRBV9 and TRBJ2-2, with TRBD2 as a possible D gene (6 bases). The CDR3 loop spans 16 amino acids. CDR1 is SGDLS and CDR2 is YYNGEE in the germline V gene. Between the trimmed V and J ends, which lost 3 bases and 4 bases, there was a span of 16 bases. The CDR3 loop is CASSAQTSPFTGELFF. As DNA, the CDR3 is TGTGCCAGCAGCGCCCAGACTAGTCCTTTCACCGGGGAGCTGTTTTTT.